This entry concerns a single T cell receptor (beta chain). Its antigen is unidentified. The sample comes from a study of shared clonotypes between healthy human individuals. Profiled with immunoSEQ multiplex PCR; TCRdb holds only in-frame clones, not every one. The sample lists some 1.4 million clones; roughly 97% were seen once. The CDR3 has 16 amino acids. Trimming took off 0 bases at V and 0 bases at J, with 10 bases between the two ends. Germline V gives CDR1 MNHEY, CDR2 SVGAGI. Donors were Caucasian adults residing in Nashville, Tennessee, USA. Overall study findings and caveats: Relative to their counterparts shared across all four donors, non-shared clonotypes exhibited diminished generation probabilities. It was observed that about 5% of naive CD4 clonotypes were shared across a handful of donors.

The sample taken for sequencing was naive CD4+ T cells sorted from blood. Indicated subset: CD45RA+ positively selected. The V call is TRBV6-5, the J call TRBJ2-3; D may match TRBD1 or TRBD2 (5 bases each). The receptor was isolated from a man in his thirties or forties in good health. CDR3 loop: CASSYSPGPSTDTQYF. The CDR3 DNA is TGTGCCAGCAGTTACTCCCCGGGACCTAGCACAGATACGCAGTATTTT.